In its sample, the clone carrying this T cell receptor (beta chain) was seen once. Its antigen remains unidentified. These data come from a study of cytomegalovirus exposure and HLA in healthy donors. Whole-study results and caveats: Immune exposure was documented only through CMV serostatus. Association of around 17,000 TCR beta sequences with HLA alleles was found at 0.05 false discovery rate in a later analysis.

Germline-derived CDR1 and CDR2 are GTSNPN and SVGIG (reference sequence). The CDR3 sequence is 14 residues long. J was trimmed by 6 bases and V by 1 base; bases with no gene match: 1. The PCR ran on 60 Vbeta and 13 Jbeta primers. Clones were read by immunoSEQ multiplex PCR, and TCRdb kept only the in-frame ones, dropping some. The profile shows fewer than 95,000 clones, roughly 69% of them singletons. The chain employs TRBV30 and TRBJ2-1; 12 bases fit TRBD2. The TCR sequence derives from a woman aged 25 to 39 in good health and CMV-seronegative. Sequenced material: PBMCs. The DNA of the CDR3 is TGTGCCTGGAGTGGACTAGCGGGAGTCAATGAGCAGTTCTTC. It encodes CAWSGLAGVNEQFF. Supplemented by reference TRBV30 and TRBJ2-1, the full variable domain reads SQTIHQWPATLVQPVGSPLSLECTVEGTSNPNLYWYRQAAGRGLQLLFYSVGIGQISSEVPQNLSASRPQDRQFILSSKKLLLSDSGFYLCAWSGLAGVNEQFFGPGTRLTVL.